A single sample gave rise to the 24 T cell receptor beta chains below, sequenced in a study of blood T cell repertoires in COVID-19. Some clones are missing from TCRdb's copy, which holds only in-frame ones; the method was immunoSEQ multiplex PCR. The table records some 260,000 clones, 82% of them present only once. Material: peripheral blood. These TCRs come from a woman at least 80 years old with active or convalescent COVID-19.

This chain links TRBV2 with TRBJ1-4; 11 bases align to TRBD1. The CDR3 runs to 15 residues. V was clipped by 6 bases and J by 5 bases; unmatched bases: 5. Germline V gives CDR1 SNHLY, CDR2 FYNNEI. The CDR3 region has the DNA TGTGCCAGCAGGGGACAGGGGGTTTCGAATGAAAAACTGTTTTTT. Translating gives CASRGQGVSNEKLFF.

This clone has a single count. V and J are TRBV5-1 and TRBJ1-1; tentatively, D is TRBD1 (6 bases). V lost 4 bases and J lost 0, with 16 bases in between. CDR1 is SGHRS, CDR2 YFSETQ, per germline. The CDR3 is 16 residues long. The CDR3 nucleotides are TGCGCCAGCAGCATTAACGTGGGGGCTATGAACACTGAAGCTTTCTTT. Protein sequence: CASSINVGAMNTEAFF.

This chain uses TRBV7-9 with TRBJ2-1; a weak D match, TRBD1 (6 bases). Germline V gene data show CDR1 as SEHNR and CDR2 as FQNEAQ (reference sequence). The V end lost 1 base, the J end lost 0 bases, and 16 bases lay between the germline ends. CDR3 length: 18 residues. CDR3 protein: CASSLEMVQGPSYNEQFF. CDR3 bases: TGTGCCAGCAGCTTAGAGATGGTACAGGGTCCCTCCTACAATGAGCAGTTCTTC.

This clone was seen only a few times. The chain employs TRBV6-6 and TRBJ1-5; 7 bases fit TRBD1. V trimming: 6 bases; J trimming: 15 bases; junction bases outside the gene matches: 11. Germline-derived CDR1 and CDR2 are MNHNY and SVGAGI (reference sequence). This CDR3 contains 12 residues. In nucleotides, the CDR3 is TGTGCCAGCAGGACTGACAGGGCCCCGTGGCATTTT. Residues: CASRTDRAPWHF.

This chain joins TRBV29-1 and TRBJ2-3; tentative D call: TRBD1 (6 bases). Germline assignment: CDR1 SQVTM and CDR2 ANQGSEA. This CDR3 contains 13 residues. The V gene lost 4 bases and the J gene lost 3 bases, with 11 bases spanning the gap. The CDR3 DNA reads TGCAGCGTTGTTTTTCAGGGGACAGATACGCAGTATTTT. Residues: CSVVFQGTDTQYF.

This clone was seen a few times. This sequence joins TRBV9 and TRBJ1-5; D perhaps matches TRBD1 (5 bases). The CDR3 has 16 amino acids. The V gene lost 0 bases and the J gene lost 11 bases, with 21 bases spanning the gap. The V gene's germline CDR1 is SGDLS and CDR2 YYNGEE. Here the CDR3 DNA reads TGTGCCAGCAGCGTAGGGCTAGGGGCAGGGCGTGGGGCCCAGCATTTT. It specifies CASSVGLGAGRGAQHF.

On this clone: At one of its ends the junction is not consistent with the germline gene, which may arise from a read error. Other DNA sequences from this sample encode an identical CDR3 as well. V gene TRBV28 combines with J gene TRBJ2-2; 7 bases fit TRBD1. The CDR3 extends over 13 amino acids. CDR1 and CDR2 from the germline V gene are MDHEN and SYDVKM. CDR3 in DNA: TGTGCCAGCAGACTCACAGGGGCAGGGGAACTGTTTTTT. Amino acids: CASRLTGAGELFF.

In its sample, this clone was seen once. The chain is built from TRBV30 and TRBJ1-5, with D possibly being TRBD1 (6 bases). V lost 3 bases and J lost 6, with 24 bases in between. The CDR3 has 17 amino acids. Germline loops: CDR1 GTSNPN, CDR2 SVGIG (reference sequence). The CDR3 spells CAWSRSNPPDRSQPQHF. The CDR3 DNA reads TGTGCCTGGAGCCGTTCTAACCCCCCAGACAGGTCTCAGCCCCAGCATTTT. Together with reference TRBV30 and TRBJ1-5, the CDR3 gives the full variable domain: SQTIHQWPATLVQPVGSPLSLECTVEGTSNPNLYWYRQAAGRGLQLLFYSVGIGQISSEVPQNLSASRPQDRQFILSSKKLLLSDSGFYLCAWSRSNPPDRSQPQHFGDGTRLSIL.

The chain joins TRBV7-9 to TRBJ1-1, with 9 bases identical to TRBD1. The CDR3 sequence is 14 residues long. The germline V gene encodes CDR1 SEHNR and CDR2 FQNEAQ (reference sequence). J gave up 3 bases and V 5 bases, and 4 bases lay outside the gene matches. CDR3 protein: CASSGRTGDTEAFF. The CDR3 DNA sequence: TGTGCCAGCAGCGGAAGGACAGGGGACACTGAAGCTTTCTTT.

V gene TRBV20-1 combines with J gene TRBJ2-1; 15 positions agree with TRBD2. The CDR3 spans 16 residues. Looked up from germline, CDR1 is DFQATT and CDR2 is SNEGSKA (reference sequence). Trimming at V came to 6 bases and at J to 9 bases, leaving 12 bases not matched to a gene. CDR3 region: CSASGLAGGTWGEQFF. The CDR3, as DNA: TGCAGTGCAAGTGGACTAGCGGGGGGGACCTGGGGTGAGCAGTTCTTC.

The chain links TRBV28 to TRBJ1-6; 10 nucleotides align to TRBD1. The CDR3 has 15 residues. From germline, CDR1 is MDHEN and CDR2 SYDVKM. V dropped 3 bases and J dropped 9; count of bases not matched to a gene: 5. The CDR3 region is CASSLRGTGVSPLHF. The CDR3 bases are TGTGCCAGCAGTTTGAGAGGGACAGGGGTTTCACCCCTCCACTTT.

The chain carries TRBV15 and TRBJ1-5, with 8 bases matching TRBD1. Germline CDR1 and CDR2: LNHNV and YYDKDF (reference sequence). The V and J ends lost 0 bases and 6 bases, in that order; junction bases with no gene match: 10. The CDR3 is 17 residues long. CDR3 in DNA: TGTGCCACCAGCAGAGAAACTAGGACAGGGCGGGTTCAGCCCCAGCATTTT. This translates into CATSRETRTGRVQPQHF.

Notes on this clone: The same CDR3 can be traced to other DNA sequences in this sample. J is TRBJ2-7 and V is TRBV20-1, with 8 bases lining up with TRBD1. Trimming removed 7 bases from V and 2 bases from J; junction bases left unmatched: 1. Germline CDR1 reads DFQATT; CDR2 reads SNEGSKA (reference sequence). The CDR3 extends over 11 amino acids. CDR3 in amino acids: CSGRGPYEQYF. The DNA of the CDR3 is TGCAGTGGCAGGGGGCCCTACGAGCAGTACTTC.

The chain combines TRBV7-9 with TRBJ2-5; 7 bases fit TRBD2. Germline CDR1 is SEHNR and CDR2 is FQNEAQ (reference sequence). This CDR3 region has 14 residues. The trim removed 0 bases at V and 3 bases at J, leaving 1 base unmatched. The CDR3: CASSLAGGKETQYF. The CDR3 coding sequence is TGTGCCAGCAGCTTAGCGGGAGGGAAAGAGACCCAGTACTTC.

V and J are TRBV30 and TRBJ2-7; maybe TRBD1 (6 bases). The germline V gene has CDR1 GTSNPN and CDR2 SVGIG (reference sequence). There are 14 residues in the CDR3. V shed 2 bases and J shed 10 bases, with 21 bases lying between them. This CDR3 is CAWSNTGHSYFQYF. CDR3 coding DNA: TGTGCCTGGAGTAATACGGGACATAGCTATTTCCAGTACTTC. Together with reference TRBV30 and TRBJ2-7, the CDR3 gives the full variable domain: SQTIHQWPATLVQPVGSPLSLECTVEGTSNPNLYWYRQAAGRGLQLLFYSVGIGQISSEVPQNLSASRPQDRQFILSSKKLLLSDSGFYLCAWSNTGHSYFQYFGPGTRLTVT.

The chain employs TRBV9 and TRBJ2-7, with 9 bases lining up with TRBD1. The V gene's germline CDR1 is SGDLS and CDR2 YYNGEE. V lost 3 bases, J lost 0 bases, and 4 bases stayed unmatched. The CDR3 contains 15 residues. DNA of the CDR3: TGTGCCAGCAGCGCCTCGGACAGGGGCTCCTACGAGCAGTACTTC. Its protein product is CASSASDRGSYEQYF. Using reference TRBV9 and TRBJ2-7 for the parts outside the CDR3, the full variable domain is DSGVTQTPKHLITATGQRVTLRCSPRSGDLSVYWYQQSLDQGLQFLIQYYNGEERAKGNILERFSAQQFPDLHSELNLSSLELGDSALYFCASSASDRGSYEQYFGPGTRLTVT.

This chain links TRBV20-1 with TRBJ2-1; D unclear. CDR1 DFQATT and CDR2 SNEGSKA come from the germline V gene (reference sequence). The CDR3 totals 11 residues. The V gene lost 6 bases and the J gene lost 8 bases, with 11 bases spanning the gap. The CDR3 protein is CSAPSQDEQFF. The CDR3 DNA reads TGCAGTGCGCCATCCCAGGATGAGCAGTTCTTC.

The chain has TRBV5-1 and TRBJ1-4; D ambiguous. CDR3 length: 13 residues. The germline V gene has CDR1 SGHRS and CDR2 YFSETQ. V lost 3 bases and J lost 3, with 6 bases in between. The CDR3: CASSYRSNEKLFF. The CDR3 DNA follows: TGCGCCAGCAGCTACAGATCTAATGAAAAACTGTTTTTT.

The gene calls are TRBV18 and TRBJ2-5; TRBD1 might be the D (5 bases). The CDR3 has 13 residues. CDR1 KGHSH and CDR2 LQKENI come from the germline V gene. V was clipped by 3 bases and J by 2 bases, with 7 bases between them. Written as DNA, the CDR3 is TGTGCCAGCTCACCGCGACAGCAAGAGACCCAGTACTTC. This translates into CASSPRQQETQYF. The whole variable domain, remainder taken from reference TRBV18 and TRBJ2-5, is NAGVMQNPRHLVRRRGQEARLRCSPMKGHSHVYWYRQLPEEGLKFMVYLQKENIIDESGMPKERFSAEFPKEGPSILRIQQVVRGDSAAYFCASSPRQQETQYFGPGTRLLVL.

This rearrangement joins TRBV7-2 to TRBJ1-2; D is unclear. Germline V gene sequence: CDR1 SGHTA, CDR2 FQGNSA. The length of the CDR3 is 14 residues. V was shortened by 5 bases and J by 0 bases, with 10 bases between the two germline ends. CDR3 residues: CASSKIGANYGYTF. The DNA of the CDR3 is TGTGCCAGCAGCAAGATAGGAGCTAACTATGGCTACACCTTC.

This clone was picked up a small number of times. V usage is TRBV27 and J usage is TRBJ1-6, with D maybe TRBD1 (5 bases). Trimming shortened V by 6 bases and J by 7 bases, and 10 bases separated the two germline ends. The CDR3 sequence is 13 residues long. The V gene's germline CDR1 is MNHEY and CDR2 SMNVEV (reference sequence). CDR3 in amino acids: CASRPTENSPLHF. For the CDR3, the DNA is TGTGCCAGCAGACCGACAGAAAATTCACCCCTCCACTTT.

This clone came up a few times. The chain is built from TRBV27 and TRBJ1-6; D call uncertain. CDR1 and CDR2 (germline): MNHEY, SMNVEV (reference sequence). The V gene lost 0 bases and the J gene lost 6 bases, with 12 bases spanning the gap. This CDR3 is built from 16 residues. The CDR3 spells CASSLSSGASNSPLHF. Here the CDR3 DNA reads TGTGCCAGCAGTTTATCGAGTGGAGCTAGTAATTCACCCCTCCACTTT.

This chain joins TRBV5-1 and TRBJ2-6; D may be TRBD2 (6 bases). V gave up 5 bases and J gave up 6 bases, with 9 bases separating them. The CDR3 is made up of 13 amino acids. In germline, CDR1 is SGHRS, CDR2 YFSETQ. In DNA, the CDR3 is TGCGCCAGCAGGGGAGGTGAGGCCAACGTCCTGACTTTC. It encodes CASRGGEANVLTF.

The gene calls are TRBV7-9 and TRBJ1-2, with D possibly being TRBD1 (6 bases). The V end lost 1 base, the J end lost 6 bases, and 12 bases lay between the germline ends. CDR1 and CDR2 (germline): SEHNR, FQNEAQ (reference sequence). The CDR3 extends over 14 amino acids. CDR3 bases: TGTGCCAGCAGCTTAGTCTACAGGGAAGATGGCTACACCTTC. Residues: CASSLVYREDGYTF.